This is a list of T cell receptor beta chains from one sample in a study of OX40 agonist ivuxolimab in advanced cancers. Using immunoSEQ multiplex PCR, the repertoire was profiled, and TCRdb retains in-frame clones only, with some absent. The sample contains about 79,000 clones, 70% to 85% of which appear only once. Sample: CD4+ or CD8+ T cells sorted from blood, taken in a trial of the OX40 agonist ivuxolimab. All receptors come from an adult with an advanced solid tumor such as melanoma, head and neck, liver or kidney cancer. Both conserved end residues are part of each CDR3. D genes are given only for firm matches.

J gene,V gene,D gene,CDR3 protein
TRBJ1-2,TRBV7-6,NA,CASSLSDTADGYTF
TRBJ2-2,TRBV5-6,TRBD2,CASSLPGLAGAAGELFF
TRBJ1-1,TRBV4-3,NA,CASSHGVVNTEAFF
TRBJ2-5,TRBV11-3,NA,CASRPGGGRETQYF
TRBJ2-1,TRBV7-2,NA,CASSERNEQFF
TRBJ2-3,TRBV27,TRBD2,CASSLTSGTTDTQYF
TRBJ2-6,TRBV18,NA,CASSPSGHSGANVLTF
TRBJ2-3,TRBV7-8,NA,CASSLSRLAANTQYF
TRBJ2-7,TRBV11-2,NA,CASSEAASLTYEQYF
TRBJ2-1,TRBV9,NA,CASSVGGGPPYNEQFF
TRBJ2-7,TRBV6-6,TRBD2,CASSPKAGVSYEQYF
TRBJ2-1,TRBV7-7,TRBD2,CASSLGTSDTNEQFF
TRBJ2-1,TRBV30,TRBD2,CAQRLAGNRNEQFF
TRBJ2-5,TRBV30,NA,CAWNAGKGVETQYF
TRBJ2-7,TRBV6-1,TRBD1,CASSEAWGQFYEQYF
TRBJ2-3,TRBV4-3,NA,CASSVEGDTQYF
TRBJ1-5,TRBV27,NA,CASSLSQYSNQPQHF
NA,TRBV5-4,NA,CASSYRWDKSYEQYF
TRBJ1-1,TRBV7-3,NA,CASSLGGAGTEAFF
TRBJ2-3,TRBV4-2,NA,CASSPTYTSFGDTQYF
TRBJ2-5,TRBV15,NA,CATSRGGWQETQYF
TRBJ2-5,TRBV11-2,NA,CASSFVRVQETQYF
TRBJ2-1,TRBV7-2,NA,CASSLARRDNEQFF
TRBJ1-2,TRBV14,NA,CASSQGANSYGYTF
TRBJ2-2,TRBV5-6,NA,CASSLGLRGSGELFF
TRBJ2-5,TRBV27,TRBD2,CASSSGLARGTQYF
TRBJ1-2,TRBV6-1,TRBD1,CAIATGTAIYGYTF